These T cell receptor beta chains were read from a single sample in a study of blood T cell repertoires in COVID-19. Method: immunoSEQ multiplex PCR; TCRdb's copy keeps in-frame clones and lacks some. The repertoire holds some 200,000 clones, with roughly nine tenths as singletons. Sequenced input: PBMCs or T cells enriched from blood (not recorded which). Receptor source: a woman between 18 and 29 years old who had recovered from COVID-19. Each CDR3 is given with its conserved first and last residue. The D gene is left open where the match is weak. Only part of the rows carry a size: once, few, many, or a class if the clone is expanded.

j_gene: TRBJ2-6
v_gene: TRBV19
d_gene: NA
abundance: NA
CDR3nt: TGTGCCAGTACCCGATACAGGGACCCGTCCTCTGGGGCCAACGTCCTGACTTTC
CDR3aa: CASTRYRDPSSGANVLTF

j_gene: TRBJ2-3
v_gene: TRBV30
d_gene: TRBD2
abundance: NA
CDR3nt: TGTGCCTGGAGTTACGGGGGGGGCGATACGCAGTATTTT
CDR3aa: CAWSYGGGDTQYF

j_gene: TRBJ2-7
v_gene: TRBV4-2
d_gene: NA
abundance: NA
CDR3nt: TGTGCCAGCAGCCAAGGGACAGCATTTCAGTACTTC
CDR3aa: CASSQGTAFQYF

j_gene: TRBJ2-3
v_gene: TRBV19
d_gene: NA
abundance: NA
CDR3nt: TGTGCCAGTAATGGCAGGGAAACAGATACGCAGTATTTT
CDR3aa: CASNGRETDTQYF

j_gene: TRBJ1-2
v_gene: TRBV28
d_gene: TRBD1
abundance: NA
CDR3nt: TGTGCCAGCAGCCTGGGACAGCCCAATACCTATGGCTACACCTTC
CDR3aa: CASSLGQPNTYGYTF

j_gene: TRBJ1-2
v_gene: TRBV28
d_gene: TRBD1
abundance: NA
CDR3nt: TGTGCCAGCGGCAGGGGGCATGGCTACACCTTC
CDR3aa: CASGRGHGYTF

j_gene: TRBJ1-2
v_gene: TRBV30
d_gene: NA
abundance: NA
CDR3nt: TGTGCCTGGAGGACCCTACAGGGCGACTATGGCTACACCTTC
CDR3aa: CAWRTLQGDYGYTF

j_gene: TRBJ1-3
v_gene: TRBV30
d_gene: NA
abundance: NA
CDR3nt: TGTGCCTGGGGCATCGGACTTCTCTCTGGAAACACCATATATTTT
CDR3aa: CAWGIGLLSGNTIYF

j_gene: TRBJ1-2
v_gene: TRBV7-9
d_gene: NA
abundance: NA
CDR3nt: TGTGCCAGCAGCTTATCTTCTGGAGGTGGGACAGGCTACACCTTC
CDR3aa: CASSLSSGGGTGYTF

j_gene: TRBJ2-3
v_gene: TRBV3-1/TRBV3-2
d_gene: TRBD2
abundance: NA
CDR3nt: TGTGCCAGCCGGACTAGCGGGGGGGCCAGGGGAACAGATACGCAGTATTTT
CDR3aa: CASRTSGGARGTDTQYF

j_gene: TRBJ1-5
v_gene: TRBV6-5
d_gene: NA
abundance: NA
CDR3nt: TGTGCCAGCAGTCTAAATAGCAATCAGCCCCAGCATTTT
CDR3aa: CASSLNSNQPQHF

j_gene: TRBJ2-7
v_gene: TRBV9
d_gene: TRBD1
abundance: NA
CDR3nt: TGTGCCAGCAGCGTAGCTCCAGGGGGCTCCTACGAGCAGTACTTC
CDR3aa: CASSVAPGGSYEQYF

j_gene: TRBJ1-6
v_gene: TRBV2
d_gene: TRBD1
abundance: NA
CDR3nt: TGTGCCAGCAGTGGGGGGACAGGGGGTAATTCACCCCTCCACTTT
CDR3aa: CASSGGTGGNSPLHF

j_gene: TRBJ2-3
v_gene: TRBV4-1
d_gene: NA
abundance: NA
CDR3nt: TGCGCCAGCAGCCAAGATAGGAGGGCGGGGGATACGCAGTATTTT
CDR3aa: CASSQDRRAGDTQYF

j_gene: TRBJ2-1
v_gene: TRBV11-2
d_gene: NA
abundance: once
CDR3nt: TGTGCCAGCAGGTCTCTCACCAGCAATGAGCAGTTCTTC
CDR3aa: CASRSLTSNEQFF

j_gene: TRBJ1-5
v_gene: TRBV5-1
d_gene: NA
abundance: NA
CDR3nt: TGCGCCAGCAGCTTTACAGGAGTGAGCAATCAGCCCCAGCATTTT
CDR3aa: CASSFTGVSNQPQHF